This record concerns one T cell receptor beta chain sequence. Its cognate antigen is unknown. As TCR cDNA was made by 5'RACE template switching, a universal primer site and UMIs were added. TCRdb re-called the 5' RACE reads through MiXCR, storing one row per CDR3 protein. This repertoire shows hundreds of thousands of distinct CDR3 sequences, around an eighth found once; its top ten account for 11% to 15%. This record belongs to a study of T cells after yellow fever vaccination. Study observations and caveats: When the response was secondary, it was weaker but reached its peak faster, day 5 versus 15. Researchers cautioned that FACS-sorted repertoires could harbor abundant clonotypes contaminating from the bulk population.

The starting material was PBMCs, obtained on the day of the yellow fever booster vaccination. This sequence was found in a young man who received the YFV17D yellow fever vaccine.

The CDR3 DNA reads as TGTGCCAGCAGCTTAGAGCGAGCGGGAGGGAGCAATGAGCAGTTCTTC. Protein sequence: CASSLERAGGSNEQFF. The chain uses TRBV7-2 and TRBJ2-1; 10 nucleotides line up with TRBD2. The J segment lost 6 bases and the V segment lost 1 base, leaving 6 bases of the junction unmatched. The germline V gene encodes CDR1 SGHTA and CDR2 FQGNSA. The CDR3 totals 16 residues.